The 16 T cell receptor beta chains in this list originate from one sample, sequenced in a study of early T cells in non-severe SARS-CoV-2 infection. From the 5' RACE reads, TCRdb called clonotypes with MiXCR, one entry per CDR3 protein. The data show approximately 90,000 distinct CDR3 sequences, with approximately 12% seen just once and approximately 4.7% held by the top ten. The sequences come from whole blood, collected at baseline. The receptors originated from an adult who was a healthcare worker with PCR-confirmed SARS-CoV-2 infection or an uninfected control (not recorded which).

This clonotype came up once. This chain uses TRBV6-6 with TRBJ1-6; weak D call: TRBD1 (5 bases). V gave up 6 bases and J gave up 7 bases, with 13 bases separating them. The CDR3 has 14 amino acids. The V gene's germline CDR1 is MNHNY and CDR2 SVGAGI (reference sequence). The CDR3 here is CASRRAGDNSPLHF. The CDR3 region has the DNA TGTGCCAGCAGAAGGGCGGGGGACAATTCACCCCTCCACTTT.

A few counts support this clonotype. The chain recombines TRBV30 with TRBJ2-7; 7 positions agree with TRBD2. CDR1 and CDR2 from the germline V gene are GTSNPN and SVGIG (reference sequence). J was trimmed by 6 bases and V by 2 bases; bases with no gene match: 19. There are 17 residues in the CDR3. CDR3 protein: CAWSPSPAGRVSAEQYF. DNA for the CDR3: TGTGCCTGGAGTCCCTCCCCGGCGGGGAGGGTTTCGGCCGAGCAGTACTTC.

This clonotype appeared a few times. This chain links TRBV9 with TRBJ2-7, with 12 bases aligning to TRBD1. The CDR3 runs to 15 residues. V dropped 4 bases and J dropped 2; count of bases not matched to a gene: 4. CDR1 is SGDLS and CDR2 is YYNGEE in the germline V gene. Written as DNA, the CDR3 is TGTGCCAGCAGCCTCCGGGACAGGGGGCCCTACGAGCAGTACTTC. Translating it yields CASSLRDRGPYEQYF. The entire variable domain, with the rest obtained from reference TRBV9 and TRBJ2-7, is as follows: DSGVTQTPKHLITATGQRVTLRCSPRSGDLSVYWYQQSLDQGLQFLIQYYNGEERAKGNILERFSAQQFPDLHSELNLSSLELGDSALYFCASSLRDRGPYEQYFGPGTRLTVT.

This clonotype has a handful of counts. This CDR3 is CASSRDITSGGADTQYF. The CDR3 DNA reads TGCGCCAGCAGCCGGGACATTACGAGCGGGGGGGCCGATACGCAGTATTTT. The chain employs TRBV4-1 and TRBJ2-3, with TRBD2 matching 10 bases. Germline trimming cut 4 bases from V and 6 bases from J; bases unmatched to any gene: 13. From germline, CDR1 is MGHRA and CDR2 YSYEKL. This CDR3 is 17 amino acids long.

The gene calls are TRBV12-3 or TRBV12-4 and TRBJ1-2; D gene uncertain. V was shortened by 4 bases and J by 5 bases, with 8 bases between the two germline ends. CDR3 size: 12 residues. The CDR3 is CASSSGRYGYTF. The CDR3 region has the DNA TGTGCCAGCAGTTCCGGGCGGTATGGCTACACCTTC.

This clonotype occurred many times. The chain employs TRBV4-1 and TRBJ1-5; the match to TRBD1 covers 8 bases. Germline V gives CDR1 MGHRA, CDR2 YSYEKL. This CDR3 contains 18 residues. V lost 1 base, J lost 1 base, and 9 bases stayed unmatched. The CDR3: CASSQVHGAGGSNQPQHF. CDR3 nucleotide sequence: TGCGCCAGCAGCCAAGTTCACGGGGCAGGGGGCAGCAATCAGCCCCAGCATTTT.

This clonotype appeared a few times. The gene calls are TRBV28 and TRBJ1-4, with D uncertain. V lost 3 bases to trimming and J lost 8 bases, with 10 bases between them. The CDR3 sequence is 13 residues long. Germline-derived CDR1 and CDR2 are MDHEN and SYDVKM. Here the CDR3 reads CASSFTSGEKLFF. CDR3 DNA sequence: TGTGCCAGCAGTTTCACTAGCGGGGAAAAACTGTTTTTT.

In regard to this clonotype: This may arise from a read error, as a much more abundant clone is one base away. The rearrangement uses TRBV11-2 and TRBJ2-5; D is possibly TRBD2 (5 bases). The germline V gene has CDR1 SGHAT and CDR2 FQNNGV. CDR3 length equals 10 residues. In DNA form, the CDR3 reads TGTGTCAGCGGACCGGAGACCCAGTACTTC. Translated, it gives CVSGPETQYF.

This clonotype was seen a handful of times. Relative to the germline gene, one junction end is altered; a read error may explain this. V gene TRBV7-7 combines with J gene TRBJ2-3; the match to TRBD2 covers 11 bases. Germline-derived CDR1 and CDR2 are SSHAT and FNYEAQ (reference sequence). CDR3 length: 18 residues. This CDR3 reads CASSLRLAGRQNTDTQYF. The CDR3 DNA is TGTGCTAGCAGTTTAAGACTAGCGGGGAGACAGAACACAGATACGCAGTATTTT.

The chain has TRBV11-2 and TRBJ2-5; the D is unclear. The V gene's germline CDR1 is SGHAT and CDR2 FQNNGV. This CDR3 spans 14 amino acids. Trimming shortened V by 0 bases and J by 5 bases, and 10 bases separated the two germline ends. CDR3 in amino acids: CASSLDSDYETQYF. Written as DNA, the CDR3 is TGTGCCAGCAGCTTAGACAGTGATTATGAGACCCAGTACTTC.

This clonotype was picked up many times. This chain connects TRBV7-2 to TRBJ2-7; possibly TRBD2 for D (6 bases). Trimming took 8 bases from V and 3 from J, leaving 14 bases between them. Germline V lookup: CDR1 SGHTA, CDR2 FQGNSA. CDR3 length equals 13 residues. This chain's CDR3 is CASRKGTGYEQYF. The CDR3 DNA follows: TGTGCCAGCCGAAAAGGGACTGGCTACGAGCAGTACTTC. Full variable domain (remainder filled in from reference TRBV7-2 and TRBJ2-7): GAGVSQSPSNKVTEKGKDVELRCDPISGHTALYWYRQSLGQGLEFLIYFQGNSAPDKSGLPSDRFSAERTGGSVSTLTIQRTQQEDSAVYLCASRKGTGYEQYFGPGTRLTVT.

V and J are TRBV10-3 and TRBJ1-6; D is ambiguous. Looked up from germline, CDR1 is ENHRY and CDR2 is SYGVKD. With 6 bases removed from V and 11 bases from J, the gap between germline ends came to 17 bases. CDR3 length: 14 residues. The CDR3 DNA reads TGTGCCATCAGCCCGAGTGGGGAAAAGGCACCCCTCCACTTT. This encodes CAISPSGEKAPLHF.

This clonotype was recorded many times. The rearrangement joins TRBV15 to TRBJ2-1, with D uncertain. Germline assignment: CDR1 LNHNV and CDR2 YYDKDF (reference sequence). The CDR3 length is 15 residues. The V end lost 0 bases, the J end lost 5 bases, and 11 bases lay between the germline ends. Written as DNA, the CDR3 is TGTGCCACCAGCAGAGATGGCCGTAAAGACAATGAGCAGTTCTTC. It is translated as CATSRDGRKDNEQFF.

This clonotype has ten or more counts. The V gene is TRBV7-2, the J gene TRBJ1-4, with 7 bases that match TRBD1. From germline, CDR1 is SGHTA and CDR2 FQGNSA. There are 17 residues in the CDR3. V shed 1 base, J shed 0 bases, and the junction held 5 bases outside the gene matches. CDR3 DNA: TGTGCCAGCAGCTTAGTAAGGGGGCGGTCAACTAATGAAAAACTGTTTTTT. Encoded protein: CASSLVRGRSTNEKLFF.

This clonotype was counted many times. V and J are TRBV29-1 and TRBJ1-4, with TRBD1 as a possible D gene (5 bases). Germline values: CDR1 SQVTM, CDR2 ANQGSEA. This CDR3 is built from 11 residues. Trimming stripped 7 bases from V and 8 bases from J, with 11 bases between. CDR3 nucleotide sequence: TGCAGCGCCTCCGGGGGAGAAAAACTGTTTTTT. Amino acid sequence: CSASGGEKLFF. Based on the CDR3 plus reference TRBV29-1 and TRBJ1-4, the full variable domain is SAVISQKPSRDICQRGTSLTIQCQVDSQVTMMFWYRQQPGQSLTLIATANQGSEATYESGFVIDKFPISRPNLTFSTLTVSNMSPEDSSIYLCSASGGEKLFFGSGTQLSVL.

Only a few counts were recorded for this clonotype. The J gene is TRBJ2-5, the V gene TRBV20-1; TRBD2 might be the D (6 bases). Trimming removed 6 bases from V and 0 bases from J, with 17 bases in between. The CDR3 is 15 residues long. Germline V CDR1 and CDR2: DFQATT, SNEGSKA (reference sequence). CDR3 in amino acids: CSAKGGAIYQETQYF. The CDR3 DNA sequence: TGCAGTGCAAAAGGAGGGGCCATCTACCAAGAGACCCAGTACTTC.